Shown below are 26 T cell receptor beta chains from a single sample sequenced in a study of T cells in women clearing cervical HPV infection. Using immunoSEQ multiplex PCR, the repertoire was profiled, and TCRdb retains in-frame clones only, with some absent. The sample includes roughly 45,000 clones. The sequenced material came from blood buffy coat. Every receptor here comes from a woman aged 18-70 years with a cervical HPV16 infection that either progressed to CIN3+ or cleared (not recorded which).

A word on this clone: The CDR3 end lies 3 residues beyond the end of the read and is filled in from the germline J gene. The chain joins TRBV20-1 to TRBJ1-6; D is perhaps TRBD1 (6 bases). Trimming stripped 4 bases from V and 7 bases from J, with 17 bases between. The CDR3 runs to 15 residues. The V gene's germline CDR1 is DFQATT and CDR2 SNEGSKA (reference sequence). Here the CDR3 reads CSAIPGTKANSPLHF. CDR3 DNA (partial): TGCAGTGCTATACCCGGGACAAAGGCCAATTCACCC.

Details on this clone: Sequencing ends 3 residues short of the CDR3 end; the germline J gene provides the rest. The rearrangement joins TRBV5-1 to TRBJ2-4; no firm D call. The CDR3 contains 14 residues. Germline V gene sequence: CDR1 SGHRS, CDR2 YFSETQ. CDR3 bases read: TGCGCCAGCAGCCCTGGGTTCTCTTCAGGCAGT. Residues: CASSPGFSSGS. The entire CDR3 reads CASSPGFSSGSQYF.

The sequenced CDR3 bases are TGTGCCAGCTCACTTAGATTCATCCAGGGGGACACTGAA. This codes for CASSLRFIQGDTE. The full CDR3 protein reads CASSLRFIQGDTEAFF. The chain employs TRBV18 and TRBJ1-1; the match to TRBD1 covers 7 bases. The missing CDR3 end, 3 residues past where the read stops, is filled in from the germline J gene. V lost 4 bases and J lost 3; bases outside the gene matches: 11. The CDR3 contains 16 residues. Germline V gene lookup returns CDR1 KGHSH and CDR2 LQKENI.

Remarks on this clone: The read ends 3 residues shy of where the CDR3 ends; the end is completed using the germline J gene. The J gene is TRBJ1-6, the V gene TRBV19, with 7 bases identical to TRBD1. This CDR3 spans 17 amino acids. CDR1 is LNHDA, CDR2 SQIVND, per germline (reference sequence). V shed 5 bases, J shed 0 bases, and the junction held 7 bases outside the gene matches. The part of the CDR3 DNA that was read is TGTGCCAGTAGTCCGGGGGACAGCAGCTCCTATAATTCACCC. Its translation: CASSPGDSSSYNSP. The full CDR3 reads CASSPGDSSSYNSPLHF.

Worth noting for this clone: The read stops 3 residues short of the end of the CDR3; the missing end is completed from the germline J gene. V and J are TRBV4-1 and TRBJ1-6; a possible D gene is TRBD1 (5 bases). CDR1 is MGHRA and CDR2 is YSYEKL in the germline V gene. The germline V and J ends were trimmed by 0 bases and 8 bases, with 5 bases remaining between them. The CDR3 totals 13 residues. CDR3 protein: CASSQEQDSPLHF. The sequenced CDR3 bases are TGCGCCAGCAGCCAAGAACAGGATTCACCC.

Details on this clone: The missing CDR3 end, 3 residues past where the read stops, is filled in from the germline J gene. V gene TRBV5-6 combines with J gene TRBJ2-1, with TRBD1 identical over 11 bases. Per germline, CDR1 SGHDT and CDR2 YYEEEE. This CDR3 spans 15 amino acids. J was trimmed by 9 bases and V by 3 bases; bases with no gene match: 8. The CDR3 is CASSYPGQGDGEQFF. The CDR3 DNA, read in part, is TGTGCCAGCAGCTACCCGGGACAGGGGGATGGTGAG.

Comments on this clone: The CDR3 end lies 3 residues beyond the end of the read and is filled in from the germline J gene. The genes are TRBV5-6 and TRBJ2-5, with D hard to call. The CDR3 covers 13 residues. The germline V gene has CDR1 SGHDT and CDR2 YYEEEE. Partial CDR3 DNA: TGTGCCAGCAGCTTGAGGCGGTCCGGTACC. Translation gives CASSLRRSGT. The entire CDR3 reads CASSLRRSGTQYF.

In regard to this clone: The observed sequence ends 3 residues before the CDR3 terminus, with the missing tail filled in from the germline J gene. The V call is TRBV7-2, the J call TRBJ2-3, with D unclear. Germline V CDR1 and CDR2: SGHTA, FQGNSA. CDR3 length equals 12 residues. CDR3 in amino acids: CASSPQPETQYF. CDR3 DNA, as far as it was read: TGTGCCAGCAGCCCACAGCCGGAGACG. Full variable domain (rest looked up from reference TRBV7-2 and TRBJ2-3): GAGVSQSPSNKVTEKGKDVELRCDPISGHTALYWYRQSLGQGLEFLIYFQGNSAPDKSGLPSDRFSAERTGGSVSTLTIQRTQQEDSAVYLCASSPQPETQYFGPGTRLTVL.

Regarding this clone: The read stops 3 residues short of the end of the CDR3; the missing end is completed from the germline J gene. V gene TRBV5-4 combines with J gene TRBJ1-3; perhaps TRBD1 as D (5 bases). The CDR3 totals 13 residues. With 4 bases removed from V and 3 bases from J, the gap between germline ends came to 8 bases. The V gene's germline CDR1 is SGHNT and CDR2 YYREEE (reference sequence). CDR3 DNA, as far as it was read: TGTGCCAGCAGCCTGGACATTGGAAACACC. It is translated as CASSLDIGNT. The whole CDR3 sequence reads CASSLDIGNTIYF.

Turning to this clone: The CDR3 extends 3 residues past the end of the read, so its final part is completed from the germline J gene. V is TRBV2 and J is TRBJ2-2; D unresolved. Germline V gene lookup returns CDR1 SNHLY and CDR2 FYNNEI. This CDR3 contains 12 residues. Incomplete CDR3 DNA: TGTGCCAGCAGTGACAGTGCCCGAAAG. Translation gives CASSDSARK. The CDR3 in its entirety is CASSDSARKLFF.

Details on this clone: The observed sequence ends 3 residues before the CDR3 terminus, with the missing tail filled in from the germline J gene. The V and J genes are TRBV2 and TRBJ1-2; D is undetermined. Per germline, CDR1 SNHLY and CDR2 FYNNEI. The CDR3 length is 12 residues. CDR3 residues: CASSLQVSDYTF. The sequenced CDR3 bases are TGTGCCAGCAGTTTGCAGGTTTCTGAC.

With respect to this clone: Read sequence stops 3 residues before the CDR3 end, and the germline J gene provides the missing end. The chain links TRBV5-1 to TRBJ2-1, with 10 bases fitting TRBD1. V lost 2 bases, J lost 7 bases, and 12 bases stayed unmatched. The CDR3 has 17 amino acids. The germline V gene has CDR1 SGHRS and CDR2 YFSETQ. This CDR3 reads CASSFSAFGQGGNEQFF. The DNA read from the CDR3 is TGCGCCAGCAGCTTCTCGGCGTTTGGACAGGGGGGGAATGAG.

Notes on this clone: The CDR3 goes on 3 residues after the read ends, and that part is filled in from the germline J gene. The chain carries TRBV6-2 or TRBV6-3 and TRBJ2-7; TRBD2 aligns across 10 bases. The CDR3 has 16 amino acids. Germline CDR1 and CDR2: MNHEY and SVGEGT. Trimming cost V 8 bases and J 2 bases; bases outside gene matches: 12. The covered CDR3 bases are TGTGCCAGCGCCACGGCTCAGCGGGGGGGGCCCTACGAG. Protein sequence: CASATAQRGGPYE. The whole CDR3 reads CASATAQRGGPYEQYF.

CDR3 DNA, as far as it was read: TGTGCCAGCACCATGGGCAGGGGCGACTATGGC. Amino acids: CASTMGRGDYG. The complete CDR3 reads CASTMGRGDYGYTF. The genes are TRBV7-9 and TRBJ1-2, with D possibly being TRBD1 (6 bases). The read terminates 3 residues before the CDR3 end, so the remaining end is supplied by the germline J gene. CDR3 size: 14 residues. The V and J ends lost 7 bases and 3 bases respectively, with 15 bases between them. Germline values: CDR1 SEHNR, CDR2 FQNEAQ (reference sequence).

Worth noting for this clone: The DNA ends 3 residues before the CDR3 does, and the rest of the CDR3 is filled in from the germline J gene. The gene calls are TRBV6-1 and TRBJ2-4; 7 nucleotides line up with TRBD1. The trim removed 4 bases at V and 4 bases at J, leaving 7 bases unmatched. CDR3 size: 15 residues. CDR1 and CDR2 from the germline V gene are MNHNS and SASEGT. The CDR3 bases that were read are TGTGCCAGCAGTGTCGACAGGGTATCAAAAAACATT. Translation: CASSVDRVSKNI. In full, the CDR3 reads CASSVDRVSKNIQYF.

The CDR3 bases that were read are TGTGCCAGCAGCTTCGACACGTACGAG. This sequence encodes CASSFDTYE. In full, the CDR3 reads CASSFDTYEQYF. The chain is built from TRBV7-9 and TRBJ2-7; no clear D. Read sequence stops 3 residues before the CDR3 end, and the germline J gene provides the missing end. Trimming took off 3 bases at V and 4 bases at J, with 7 bases between the two ends. CDR1 and CDR2 from the germline V gene are SEHNR and FQNEAQ (reference sequence). The CDR3 has 12 residues.

In regard to this clone: The read ends 3 residues before the CDR3 terminus; that terminus is restored from the germline J gene. This rearrangement joins TRBV6-2 or TRBV6-3 to TRBJ2-2, with 7 bases matching TRBD1. CDR3 size: 14 residues. Germline CDR1 is MNHEY and CDR2 is SVGEGT. Trimming took 2 bases from V and 5 from J; bases not matched to a gene: 2. CDR3 amino acids: CASSYVTGTGELFF. The part of the CDR3 DNA that was read is TGTGCCAGCAGTTACGTGACAGGGACCGGGGAG.

With regard to this clone: The read terminates 3 residues before the CDR3 end, so the remaining end is supplied by the germline J gene. The V call is TRBV19, the J call TRBJ2-3; D may be TRBD1 (6 bases). The CDR3 consists of 15 residues. CDR1 is LNHDA, CDR2 SQIVND, per germline (reference sequence). CDR3 region: CASSTTGNWQETQYF. The covered CDR3 bases are TGTGCCAGTAGTACCACAGGGAATTGGCAAGAGACG.

A remark on this clone: The read finishes 3 residues shy of the CDR3 end, and the germline J gene is used to complete it. This chain connects TRBV28 to TRBJ1-4; no clear D. V lost 2 bases to trimming and J lost 6 bases, with 10 bases between them. Per the germline V gene, CDR1 is MDHEN and CDR2 is SYDVKM. The CDR3 consists of 14 residues. This chain's CDR3 is CASSLRSSDEKLFF. The sequenced CDR3 bases are TGTGCCAGCAGTTTACGATCGAGCGATGAAAAA.

In the case of this clone: Read data end 3 residues before the CDR3 end; the end is taken from the germline J gene. The rearrangement uses TRBV19 and TRBJ2-1, with D tentatively TRBD1 (6 bases). Germline V CDR1 and CDR2: LNHDA, SQIVND (reference sequence). The CDR3 is 17 amino acids. Trimming shortened V by 0 bases and J by 0 bases, and 12 bases separated the two germline ends. The CDR3 here is CASSIDPRGSSYNEQFF. The part of the CDR3 DNA that was read is TGTGCCAGTAGTATAGATCCCAGGGGTAGCTCCTACAATGAG.

This CDR3 reads CASSQGQLNEKLFF. Incomplete CDR3 DNA: TGTGCCAGCAGTCAGGGACAGTTAAATGAAAAA. This sequence joins TRBV2 and TRBJ1-4; 7 bases match TRBD1. The CDR3 end lies 3 residues beyond the end of the read and is filled in from the germline J gene. The V gene's germline CDR1 is SNHLY and CDR2 FYNNEI. V was clipped by 5 bases and J by 5 bases; unmatched bases: 5. The CDR3 covers 14 residues.

For this clone: The read gets to within 3 residues of the CDR3 end, and the germline J gene fills in the rest. The same CDR3 is also encoded by other DNA sequences in this sample. The gene calls are TRBV5-5 and TRBJ2-5, with unresolved D. CDR3 size: 11 residues. Germline-derived CDR1 and CDR2 are SGHKS and YYEKEE (reference sequence). Partial CDR3 DNA: TGTGCCAGCAGCTTAGAACTTACC. It translates to CASSLELT. The complete CDR3 sequence is CASSLELTQYF.

On this clone itself: The DNA ends 3 residues before the CDR3 does, and the rest of the CDR3 is filled in from the germline J gene. The chain is built from TRBV10-3 and TRBJ2-7; possibly TRBD2 for D (5 bases). Trimming removed 10 bases from V and 4 bases from J, with 17 bases in between. The CDR3 loop spans 13 amino acids. In germline, CDR1 is ENHRY, CDR2 SYGVKD. The covered CDR3 bases are TGTGCCACAGGCCCGTATTCGGGGTACGAG. Its translation is CATGPYSGYE. The whole CDR3 sequence reads CATGPYSGYEQYF.

Concerning this clone: The read falls 3 residues short of the CDR3 end, and the missing part is taken from the germline J gene. This chain connects TRBV18 to TRBJ1-5, with D unresolved. In germline, CDR1 is KGHSH, CDR2 LQKENI. The CDR3 spans 13 residues. The CDR3 DNA, read in part, is TGTGCCAGCTCACCACTGAACACAGATCCC. It yields the protein CASSPLNTDP. The CDR3 as a whole reads CASSPLNTDPQHF.

Notes on this clone: The read stops 3 residues short of the end of the CDR3; the missing end is completed from the germline J gene. The chain joins TRBV10-2 to TRBJ1-5; no clear D. The germline CDR1 and CDR2 sequences are WSHSY and SAAADI. Trimming left V 7 bases short and J 0 bases short, with 13 bases between. The CDR3 is 15 residues long. CDR3 DNA, as far as it was read: TGCGCCAGCAAATTATCCGGGGATAGCAATCAGCCC. Amino acids: CASKLSGDSNQP. The complete CDR3 sequence is CASKLSGDSNQPQHF.

Note on this clone: The read ends 3 residues early relative to the CDR3; the germline J gene fills the gap. The chain carries TRBV19 and TRBJ1-2, with 11 nucleotides matching TRBD1. The CDR3 spans 16 residues. Germline V CDR1 and CDR2: LNHDA, SQIVND (reference sequence). V trimming: 4 bases; J trimming: 6 bases; junction bases outside the gene matches: 10. This chain's CDR3 is CASSTTGTGGSDGYTF. The CDR3 DNA, read in part, is TGTGCCAGTAGTACGACCGGGACAGGGGGAAGCGATGGC.